This record concerns one TCR beta chain sequence. The antigen remains unidentified. This sample is part of a study of T cell responses to AZD1222 COVID-19 vaccine. Study-level findings and limits: AZD1222 recipients seropositive at baseline numbered only 5 to 7. After the peak T cell response, and only then, were repertoires sampled.

V was pared by 7 bases and J by 5 bases, with 14 bases between. This CDR3 comprises 13 residues. Germline lookup yields CDR1 LNHDA and CDR2 SQIVND (reference sequence). The method was immunoSEQ multiplex PCR; TCRdb's version includes in-frame clones alone and lacks a portion of them. The table records 100,000 to 150,000 clones, 91% of them present only once. The clonotype originates from an adult who received the AZD1222 COVID-19 vaccine. The sequenced sample was peripheral blood, obtained 28 days after the second AZD1222 dose. This chain connects TRBV19 to TRBJ1-2, with D possibly being TRBD1 (5 bases). The CDR3 loop is CASKKGQAYGYTF. The CDR3 DNA is TGTGCCAGTAAGAAGGGGCAGGCATATGGCTACACCTTC. The variable domain in full, with the rest retrieved from reference TRBV19 and TRBJ1-2, is DGGITQSPKYLFRKEGQNVTLSCEQNLNHDAMYWYRQDPGQGLRLIYYSQIVNDFQKGDIAEGYSVSREKKESFPLTVTSAQKNPTAFYLCASKKGQAYGYTFGSGTRLTVV.